Listed below are T cell receptor beta chains from one sample, sequenced in a study of shared clonotypes between healthy human individuals. Libraries were prepared by immunoSEQ multiplex PCR; TCRdb keeps only in-frame clonotypes and omits some of them. The sample contains 2 million to 2.5 million clones, just under 95% of which appear only once. Sequenced material: naive CD4+ T cells from PBMCs. These receptors were collected from a man aged 18-30 years in good health. Some clones in this sample may be carry-over from other donors' samples. Both conserved end residues are part of each CDR3. Fields, in order: J gene, clone size, V gene, D gene, CDR3 protein. A D gene is named only where the DNA matches it firmly. Only some rows state a clone size, as once, few, many or a class for expanded clones.

>TRBJ1-2|.|TRBV10-2|.
CASNDRTQANYGYTF
>TRBJ2-1|.|TRBV9|TRBD2
CASSFSSGRVNEQFF
>TRBJ1-5|few|TRBV18|.
CASSPQQRPDGQPQHF
>TRBJ2-7|.|TRBV7-2|TRBD2
CASSPRTSGTSYEQYF
>TRBJ2-3|.|TRBV6-5|TRBD1
CASRPGDRPTDTQYF
>TRBJ2-1|.|TRBV5-6|TRBD1
CASSLSTGGYINEQFF
>TRBJ2-2|.|TRBV9|.
CASSVEADPERELFF
>TRBJ2-6|.|TRBV28|.
CASSTGRFAGANVLTF
>TRBJ1-2|.|TRBV6-5|.
CASRVNPLYGYTF
>TRBJ1-2|.|TRBV5-4|.
CASSGWGRGDGGYTF
>TRBJ1-1|.|TRBV19|.
CASNAGLGTEAFF
>TRBJ2-1|once|TRBV5-1|TRBD2
CASSFPHSGRAGGEQFF
>TRBJ2-1|.|TRBV28|TRBD2
CASSRTSRNEQFF
>TRBJ2-1|.|TRBV10-3|TRBD2
CAIKGTKDYNEQFF
>TRBJ2-7|.|TRBV5-1|.
CASSPGRGPYEQYF
>TRBJ1-5|.|TRBV10-2|.
CASSEGGGIRNQPQHF
>TRBJ2-7|once|TRBV7-2|TRBD2
CASSLGAGGVYEQYF
>TRBJ2-7|once|TRBV5-1|.
CASSFGGATGAYEQYF
>TRBJ2-7|.|TRBV7-9|.
CASSLGTVGEQYF
>TRBJ1-4|.|TRBV28|.
CASSFAGFSNEKLFF
>TRBJ2-2|.|TRBV29-1|.
CSVEVWPNTGELFF
>TRBJ1-5|.|TRBV7-2|.
CASSLALVGNNQPQHF
>TRBJ2-7|.|TRBV5-1|TRBD2
CASSSQLLGLAGGYEQYF
>TRBJ2-7|.|TRBV28|.
CASRPPGQSEQYF
>TRBJ2-1|.|TRBV28|.
CASYGSYNEQFF
>TRBJ2-7|.|TRBV19|.
CASSRRVPYEQYF